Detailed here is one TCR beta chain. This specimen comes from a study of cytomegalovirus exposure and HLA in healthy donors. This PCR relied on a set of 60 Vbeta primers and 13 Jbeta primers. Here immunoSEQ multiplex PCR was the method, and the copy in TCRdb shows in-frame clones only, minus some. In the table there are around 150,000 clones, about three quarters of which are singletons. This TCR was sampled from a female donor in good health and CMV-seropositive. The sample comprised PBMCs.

The CDR3 nucleotides read TGCAGCGTTGGAAACGTGGGACTAGTCCGTGAAGAGCAGTACTTC. Amino acid sequence: CSVGNVGLVREEQYF. V is TRBV29-1 and J is TRBJ2-7; 8 nucleotides align to TRBD2. V lost 4 bases, J lost 7 bases, and 15 bases stayed unmatched. Germline V gene sequence: CDR1 SQVTM, CDR2 ANQGSEA. This CDR3 spans 15 amino acids.